A single sample gave rise to the 7 T cell receptor beta chains below, sequenced in a study of radiation and T cells in renal cell carcinoma. Sequenced by immunoSEQ multiplex PCR; TCRdb stores in-frame clones only, minus some. The sample consists of some 130,000 clones, 70% to 90% of them appearing once. Time point specified: blood 2 weeks post-SBRT. Treatment denoted: 15 Gy SBRT to primary tumor, nephrectomy 4 weeks later. Material: blood, obtained from a patient whose treatment included radiotherapy and nephrectomy. These receptors originate from a woman aged 60-75 years with renal cell carcinoma.

This clone was seen a handful of times. J is TRBJ1-5 and V is TRBV10-3; D not resolved. Trimming pared 2 bases from V and 4 bases from J, leaving 12 bases between. The CDR3 consists of 15 residues. Per germline, CDR1 ENHRY and CDR2 SYGVKD. CDR3 coding DNA: TGTGCCATCAGTGAGACCGGACCCATTAATCAGCCCCAGCATTTT. It yields the protein CAISETGPINQPQHF.

V and J are TRBV27 and TRBJ1-2; perhaps TRBD1 as D (5 bases). The CDR3 is 17 residues long. Germline V CDR1 and CDR2: MNHEY, SMNVEV (reference sequence). Deletions cut 3 bases from V and 6 bases from J, with 23 bases between. The CDR3 DNA reads as TGTGCCAGCAGTTTTGGGGGGGACGTGAGGTCCCAAAATGGCTACACCTTC. It codes for CASSFGGDVRSQNGYTF.

The rearrangement uses TRBV19 and TRBJ1-4; TRBD1 aligns across 7 bases. The CDR3 has 14 amino acids. V gave up 6 bases and J gave up 6 bases; unmatched junction bases: 7. The germline V gene has CDR1 LNHDA and CDR2 SQIVND (reference sequence). CDR3 sequence: CASRKTGSDEKLFF. CDR3 DNA: TGTGCCAGTAGGAAGACAGGGTCGGATGAAAAACTGTTTTTT.

Many counts were recorded for this clone. The rearrangement links TRBV5-1 to TRBJ1-1, with D uncertain. The CDR3 has 15 residues. Germline assignment: CDR1 SGHRS and CDR2 YFSETQ. Trimming left V 1 base short and J 1 base short, with 11 bases between. This CDR3 is CASSLLYFSNTEAFF. As DNA, the CDR3 is TGCGCCAGCAGCTTGCTTTACTTCTCGAACACTGAAGCTTTCTTT.

This clone has just a few counts. V usage is TRBV28 and J usage is TRBJ2-1; TRBD1 matches at 12 bases. V lost 3 bases, J lost 8 bases, and 17 bases stayed unmatched. CDR1 MDHEN and CDR2 SYDVKM come from the germline V gene. The CDR3 covers 19 residues. Written as DNA, the CDR3 is TGTGCCAGCAGTTTTTATCTGATCGTTCGGGACAGGGGGCGGCATGAGCAGTTCTTC. Its protein product is CASSFYLIVRDRGRHEQFF.

The chain links TRBV6-5 to TRBJ1-3; a possible D gene is TRBD1 (5 bases). This CDR3 is built from 15 residues. The V and J ends lost 0 bases and 4 bases respectively, with 10 bases between them. CDR1 is MNHEY, CDR2 SVGAGI, per germline. This CDR3 is CASSYSRVTGNTIYF. The CDR3 coding sequence is TGTGCCAGCAGTTACTCCAGGGTTACAGGAAACACCATATATTTT.

J is TRBJ2-5 and V is TRBV5-5; possible D gene TRBD1, 5 bases. Trimming removed 3 bases from V and 2 bases from J, with 14 bases in between. CDR1 is SGHKS and CDR2 is YYEKEE in the germline V gene (reference sequence). CDR3 length: 15 residues. This CDR3 is CASSYEGHLQETQYF. The DNA for the CDR3 is TGTGCCAGCAGCTACGAAGGACACCTACAAGAGACCCAGTACTTC. Full variable domain (missing parts from reference TRBV5-5 and TRBJ2-5): DAGVTQSPTHLIKTRGQQVTLRCSPISGHKSVSWYQQVLGQGPQFIFQYYEKEERGRGNFPDRFSARQFPNYSSELNVNALLLGDSALYLCASSYEGHLQETQYFGPGTRLLVL.